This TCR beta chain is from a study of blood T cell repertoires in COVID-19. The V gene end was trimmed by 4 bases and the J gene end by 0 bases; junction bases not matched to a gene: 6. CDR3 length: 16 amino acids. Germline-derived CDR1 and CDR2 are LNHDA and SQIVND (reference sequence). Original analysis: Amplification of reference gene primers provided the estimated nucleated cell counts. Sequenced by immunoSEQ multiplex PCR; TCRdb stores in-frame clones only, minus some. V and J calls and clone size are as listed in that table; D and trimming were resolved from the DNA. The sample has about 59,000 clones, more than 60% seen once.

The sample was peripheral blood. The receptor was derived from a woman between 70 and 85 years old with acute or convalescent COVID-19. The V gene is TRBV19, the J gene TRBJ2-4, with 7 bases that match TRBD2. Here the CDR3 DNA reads TGTGCCAGTAGTACCAGGGACTATCTAGCCAAAAACATTCAGTACTTC. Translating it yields CASSTRDYLAKNIQYF.